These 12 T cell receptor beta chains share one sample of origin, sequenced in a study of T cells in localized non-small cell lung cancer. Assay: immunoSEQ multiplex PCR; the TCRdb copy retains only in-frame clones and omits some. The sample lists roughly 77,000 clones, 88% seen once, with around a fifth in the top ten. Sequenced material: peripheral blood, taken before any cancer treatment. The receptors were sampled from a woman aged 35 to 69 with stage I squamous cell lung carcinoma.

This CDR3 reads CASSFEGSSYNEQFF. The CDR3 coding sequence is TGTGCCAGCAGCTTTGAGGGGAGCTCCTACAATGAGCAGTTCTTC. The chain combines TRBV5-4 with TRBJ2-1; the D gene could be TRBD1 or TRBD2 (5 bases each). CDR3 length: 15 amino acids. Trimming left V 2 bases short and J 0 bases short, with 9 bases between. The germline V gene has CDR1 SGHNT and CDR2 YYREEE (reference sequence).

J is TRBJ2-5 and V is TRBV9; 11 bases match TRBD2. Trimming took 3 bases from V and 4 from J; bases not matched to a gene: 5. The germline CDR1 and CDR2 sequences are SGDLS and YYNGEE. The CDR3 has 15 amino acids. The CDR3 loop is CASSARTSGGETQYF. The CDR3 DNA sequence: TGTGCCAGCAGCGCTCGAACTAGCGGGGGAGAGACCCAGTACTTC.

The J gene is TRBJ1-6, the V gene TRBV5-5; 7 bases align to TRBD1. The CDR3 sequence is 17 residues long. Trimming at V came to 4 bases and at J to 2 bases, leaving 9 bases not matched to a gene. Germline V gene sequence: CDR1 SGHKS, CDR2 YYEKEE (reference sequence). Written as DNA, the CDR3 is TGTGCCAGCAGCGGCGGAGCACAGGGGACCTATAATTCACCCCTCCACTTT. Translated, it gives CASSGGAQGTYNSPLHF.

CDR3 nucleotides: TGTGCCAGCAGTGGGGACGGGAATGAAGCTTTCTTT. As protein: CASSGDGNEAFF. V and J are TRBV7-9 and TRBJ1-1; weak D call: TRBD1 (5 bases). The length of the CDR3 is 12 residues. The V end was cut by 6 bases, the J end by 7 bases, with 12 bases between. From germline, CDR1 is SEHNR and CDR2 FQNEAQ (reference sequence).

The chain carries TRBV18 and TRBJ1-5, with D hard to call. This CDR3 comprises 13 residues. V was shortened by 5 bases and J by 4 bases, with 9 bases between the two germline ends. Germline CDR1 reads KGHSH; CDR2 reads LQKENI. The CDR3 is CASSEQENQPQHF. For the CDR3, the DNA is TGTGCCAGCTCAGAACAAGAAAATCAGCCCCAGCATTTT.

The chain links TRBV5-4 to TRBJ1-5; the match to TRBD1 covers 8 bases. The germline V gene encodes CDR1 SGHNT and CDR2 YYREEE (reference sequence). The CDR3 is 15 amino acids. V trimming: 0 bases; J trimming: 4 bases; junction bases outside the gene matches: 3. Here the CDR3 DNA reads TGTGCCAGCAGCTTGGGGGGGGACAGGAATCAGCCCCAGCATTTT. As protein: CASSLGGDRNQPQHF.

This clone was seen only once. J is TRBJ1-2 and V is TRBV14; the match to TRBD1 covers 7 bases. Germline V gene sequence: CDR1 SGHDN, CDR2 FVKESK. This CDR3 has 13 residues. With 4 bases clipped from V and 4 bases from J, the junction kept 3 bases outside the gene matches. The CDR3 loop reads CASSPTGSYGYTF. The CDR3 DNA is TGTGCCAGCAGCCCGACAGGGAGCTATGGCTACACCTTC.

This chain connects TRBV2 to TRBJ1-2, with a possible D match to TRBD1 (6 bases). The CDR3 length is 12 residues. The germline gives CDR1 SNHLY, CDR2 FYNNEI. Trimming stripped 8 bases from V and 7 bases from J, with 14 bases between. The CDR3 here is CASRMGASGYTF. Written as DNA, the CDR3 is TGTGCCAGCCGGATGGGGGCGAGTGGCTACACCTTC.

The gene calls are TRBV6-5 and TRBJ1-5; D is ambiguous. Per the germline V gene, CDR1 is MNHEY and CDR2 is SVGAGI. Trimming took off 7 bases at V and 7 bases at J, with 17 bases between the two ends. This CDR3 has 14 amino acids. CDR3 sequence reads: CASIHYAGSQPQHF. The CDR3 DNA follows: TGTGCCAGCATCCACTACGCGGGGAGCCAGCCCCAGCATTTT.

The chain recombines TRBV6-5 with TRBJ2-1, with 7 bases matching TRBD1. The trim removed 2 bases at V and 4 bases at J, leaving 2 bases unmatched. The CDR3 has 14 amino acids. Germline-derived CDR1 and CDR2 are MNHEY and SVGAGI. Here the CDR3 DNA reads TGTGCCAGCAGTTACGGACAGGAGTACAATGAGCAGTTCTTC. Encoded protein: CASSYGQEYNEQFF.

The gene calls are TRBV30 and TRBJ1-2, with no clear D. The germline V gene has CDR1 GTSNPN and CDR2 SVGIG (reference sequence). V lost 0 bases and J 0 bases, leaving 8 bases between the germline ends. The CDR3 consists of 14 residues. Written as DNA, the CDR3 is TGTGCCTGGAGTGTACCCTTAGCTAACTATGGCTACACCTTC. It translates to CAWSVPLANYGYTF.

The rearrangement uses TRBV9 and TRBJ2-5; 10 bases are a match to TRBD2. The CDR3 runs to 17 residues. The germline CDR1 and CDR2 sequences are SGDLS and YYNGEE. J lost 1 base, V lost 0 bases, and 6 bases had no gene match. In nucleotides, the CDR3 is TGTGCCAGCAGCGTAGACCCCAGCGGGGGGGCCCAAGAGACCCAGTACTTC. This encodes CASSVDPSGGAQETQYF. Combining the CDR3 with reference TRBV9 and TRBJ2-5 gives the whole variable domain DSGVTQTPKHLITATGQRVTLRCSPRSGDLSVYWYQQSLDQGLQFLIQYYNGEERAKGNILERFSAQQFPDLHSELNLSSLELGDSALYFCASSVDPSGGAQETQYFGPGTRLLVL.